This TCR beta chain originates from a study of CD8+CD57+ T cells in acquired aplastic anemia (dated by TCRdb to 2016 to 2018). In terms of the full investigation: Extracted DNA from sorted CD4+ and CD8+ cells averaged about 3 ug, ranging from about 0.17 to 30 ug. CD8+CD57+ expansion was defined as a frequency above the mean frequency observed in healthy subjects.

Patients chosen for sequencing had shown expansion of CD8+CD57+ cells by flow cytometry. Every patient had severe acquired aplastic anemia, diagnosed using the International Study of Aplastic Anemia and Agranulocytosis and Camitta criteria. No therapy had been received by the patients at the time of blood sampling. The study deep-sequenced TCR repertoires of sorted CD4+ and CD8+ blood T cells from severe aplastic anemia patients and healthy subjects. In the USA, patient enrollment took place under clinicaltrials.gov protocols 00001620, 01623167, 00001397, 00071045, 00081523 and 00961064. Ficoll-Paque density gradient centrifugation was used to isolate peripheral blood mononuclear cells. Before DNA was extracted, CD4+ and CD8+ T cells were sorted using either FACS or magnetic beads. This clonotype was observed many times. It has no known antigen specificity. The record has no base qualities; no much larger clone is one base away.

On the study overall, not on this receptor specifically: Patients and healthy controls showed no significant difference in CD8+ Simpson's diversity (P=0.060). Twenty-nine CD8+ CDR3 sequences were found in both patients and controls but appeared to be highly expressed in patients and within the immunodominant clones of the patients.

Genomic DNA served as template for TCR beta VDJ combination and CDR3 sequence profiling. TCR repertoire sequencing was run on an Illumina HiSeq 2000. Processing in the source paper ran as follows. TRBV/TRBJ rearrangement plots, CDR3 size and DJ length profiles, and Simpson's diversity index were used to assess repertoires. The immunodominant clone was defined as the most abundant DNA sequence in deep sequencing data. CDR3 amino acid sequences were checked for sharing across subjects and were also compared against the VDJdb database and published repertoires. TCRdb ran its own pipeline on the public reads, namely fastp trimming at Q25 and MiXCR clone calling, and kept in-frame beta chains. Here each entry gathers all rows of one CDR3 protein and keeps the most common genes and DNA. TCRdb, rather than the study authors, made the V and J calls. Present in this sample are around 180,000 distinct CDR3 sequences, approximately 48% of which were seen just once. The biggest ten clones account for under 15% of the sample.

Specimen: sorted CD4+, CD8+, or CD8+CD57+ T cells (not recorded which) from PBMCs. This receptor was taken from a human donor with aplastic anemia.

The nucleotide sequence reads TGTGCCAGCACCCCGGAGCACAGTAATTCACCCCTCCACTTT. Its protein reads: CASTPEHSNSPLHF. This chain is built from TRBV9 and TRBJ1-6; no D gene call is confident. V and J are truncated by 6 bases and 6 bases respectively, leaving an intervening sequence of 13 bases. CDR1 and CDR2 are read off the germline V gene as SGDLS and YYNGEE. Its CDR3 holds 14 amino acids, cysteine through phenylalanine. Only the CDR3 DNA stays, 42 bases, in frame from base 1. The CDR3, completed at both ends by the reference TRBV9 and TRBJ1-6 genes, gives the full variable domain DSGVTQTPKHLITATGQRVTLRCSPRSGDLSVYWYQQSLDQGLQFLIQYYNGEERAKGNILERFSAQQFPDLHSELNLSSLELGDSALYFCASTPEHSNSPLHFGNGTRLTVT.